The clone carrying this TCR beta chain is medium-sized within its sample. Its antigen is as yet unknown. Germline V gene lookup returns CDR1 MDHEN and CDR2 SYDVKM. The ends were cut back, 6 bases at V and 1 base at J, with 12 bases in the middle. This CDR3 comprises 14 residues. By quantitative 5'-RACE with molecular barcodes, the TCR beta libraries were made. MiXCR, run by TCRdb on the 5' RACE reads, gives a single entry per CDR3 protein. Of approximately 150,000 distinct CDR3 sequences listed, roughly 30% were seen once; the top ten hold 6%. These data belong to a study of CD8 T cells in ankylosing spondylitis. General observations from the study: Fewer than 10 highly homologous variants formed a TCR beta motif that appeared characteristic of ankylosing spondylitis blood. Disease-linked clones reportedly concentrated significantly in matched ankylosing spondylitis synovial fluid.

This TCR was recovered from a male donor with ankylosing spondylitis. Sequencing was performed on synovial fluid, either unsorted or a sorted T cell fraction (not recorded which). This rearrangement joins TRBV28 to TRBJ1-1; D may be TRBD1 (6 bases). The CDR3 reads CASRPGTQNTEAFF. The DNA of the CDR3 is TGTGCCAGCAGACCCGGGACACAGAACACTGAAGCTTTCTTT. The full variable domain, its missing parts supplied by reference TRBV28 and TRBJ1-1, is DVKVTQSSRYLVKRTGEKVFLECVQDMDHENMFWYRQDPGLGLRLIYFSYDVKMKEKGDIPEGYSVSREKKERFSLILESASTNQTSMYLCASRPGTQNTEAFFGQGTRLTVV.